The 28 T cell receptor beta chains given below trace back to one sample, sequenced in a study of vaccination and CD4 T cells after COVID-19. The treatment here: approximately 9-day PBMC culture with coronavirus spike peptide pools or control peptides (ViraFEST assay). Cultured CD4+ T cell DNA underwent sequencing with the Oncomine TCR Beta short-read assay. MiXCR, applied by TCRdb to the PCR reads, yields one record per CDR3 protein. Of fewer than 15,000 distinct CDR3 sequences listed, 48% are singletons. These TCRs are of unknown antigen specificity. Sequencing was done on a sample of CD4+ T cells from blood, cultured in vitro. The receptors were sampled from a human donor who had recovered from COVID-19.

This clonotype has a handful of counts. The chain joins TRBV7-3 to TRBJ1-6; 7 positions agree with TRBD1. With 2 bases clipped from V and 5 bases from J, the junction kept 6 bases outside the gene matches. This CDR3 is 16 amino acids long. Looked up from germline, CDR1 is SGHTA and CDR2 is FQGTGA. The CDR3 sequence is CASSLRGGPNNSPLHF. CDR3 nucleotide sequence: TGTGCCAGCAGCTTACGAGGGGGCCCCAATAATTCACCCCTCCACTTT.

In this sample, this clonotype turned up a few times. The chain recombines TRBV5-5 with TRBJ1-2; the D is unclear. This CDR3 comprises 13 residues. In germline, CDR1 is SGHKS, CDR2 YYEKEE (reference sequence). Trimming removed 5 bases from V and 8 bases from J, with 16 bases in between. CDR3 coding DNA: TGTGCCAGCAGTCTGGACTCACCCGAAGGCTACACCTTC. It encodes CASSLDSPEGYTF.

The DNA for the CDR3 is TGTGCCTGGAGTACACGAAAGGGACGCCAAGAGACCCAGTACTTC. Its translation: CAWSTRKGRQETQYF. V and J are TRBV30 and TRBJ2-5; D tentatively reads TRBD1 or TRBD2 (5 bases each). Between the trimmed V and J ends, which lost 2 bases and 1 base, there was a span of 14 bases. Per germline, CDR1 GTSNPN and CDR2 SVGIG (reference sequence). This CDR3 is built from 15 residues.

The count of this clonotype is one. The chain is built from TRBV9 and TRBJ2-7, with 9 bases aligning to TRBD2. Trimming at V came to 0 bases and at J to 3 bases, leaving 4 bases not matched to a gene. The CDR3 is 15 residues long. CDR1 SGDLS and CDR2 YYNGEE come from the germline V gene. The CDR3 loop is CASSVGSGGYYEQYF. The CDR3 DNA is TGTGCCAGCAGCGTAGGTAGCGGGGGTTACTACGAGCAGTACTTC.

The gene calls are TRBV4-1 and TRBJ2-5, with 7 bases lining up with TRBD1. This CDR3 has 17 amino acids. The germline gives CDR1 MGHRA, CDR2 YSYEKL. The J segment lost 5 bases and the V segment lost 2 bases, leaving 14 bases of the junction unmatched. The CDR3 bases are TGCGCCAGCAGCCAAAACCCTGGACAGGATCCAGTGGAGACCCAGTACTTC. Amino acids: CASSQNPGQDPVETQYF.

The chain has TRBV24-1 and TRBJ1-5; 10 bases agree with TRBD1. This CDR3 contains 15 residues. V shed 9 bases and J 0 bases; nucleotides not matched to a gene: 4. From germline, CDR1 is KGHDR and CDR2 SFDVKD. DNA for the CDR3: TGTGCCACCGGACAGGGGGGAAATAGCAATCAGCCCCAGCATTTT. Translation: CATGQGGNSNQPQHF.

The chain carries TRBV2 and TRBJ1-2; D might be TRBD1 (5 bases). Germline values: CDR1 SNHLY, CDR2 FYNNEI. The CDR3 sequence is 14 residues long. Trimming took off 0 bases at V and 2 bases at J, with 7 bases between the two ends. The CDR3 loop is CASSEARGNYGYTF. CDR3 DNA: TGTGCCAGCAGTGAAGCGCGGGGGAACTATGGCTACACCTTC.

The J gene is TRBJ1-5, the V gene TRBV6-5; the D gene is possibly TRBD1 (5 bases). The V end lost 2 bases, the J end lost 4 bases, and 9 bases lay between the germline ends. Looked up from germline, CDR1 is MNHEY and CDR2 is SVGAGI. The CDR3 extends over 14 amino acids. The CDR3 here is CASSYPDRNQPQHF. The DNA of the CDR3 is TGTGCCAGCAGTTACCCCGACAGAAATCAGCCCCAGCATTTT.

This chain joins TRBV2 and TRBJ2-7; D possibly uses TRBD1 or TRBD2 (5 bases each). Trimming removed 8 bases from V and 2 bases from J, with 13 bases in between. Germline CDR1 reads SNHLY; CDR2 reads FYNNEI. This CDR3 is 13 amino acids long. CDR3 bases: TGTGCCAGCCGGGACGGATATACCTACGAGCAGTACTTC. Translation: CASRDGYTYEQYF.

This clonotype was counted only a few times. The chain recombines TRBV12-3 or TRBV12-4 with TRBJ1-2; D is possibly TRBD1 (6 bases). This CDR3 has 13 residues. With 3 bases removed from V and 2 bases from J, the gap between germline ends came to 7 bases. The CDR3 nucleotides read TGTGCCAGCAGTTTCGGACAGAACTATGGCTACACCTTC. Its protein product is CASSFGQNYGYTF.

This chain uses TRBV7-6 with TRBJ2-3, with 7 bases that match TRBD1. With V trimmed by 5 bases and J by 2 bases, 1 base remained unmatched. CDR1 and CDR2 from the germline V gene are SGHVS and FNYEAQ. The CDR3 extends over 13 amino acids. The CDR3 DNA is TGTGCCAGCAGCGAGGGGGCCACAGATACGCAGTATTTT. Translation gives CASSEGATDTQYF.

The V gene is TRBV7-3, the J gene TRBJ2-2, with 9 positions matching TRBD2. Germline values: CDR1 SGHTA, CDR2 FQGTGA. The CDR3 has 16 amino acids. The junction had 1 base not matched to a gene; V was cut back by 2 bases and J by 0 bases. CDR3 nucleotide sequence: TGTGCCAGCAGCTTAGCGGGGGGGACGAACACCGGGGAGCTGTTTTTT. Encoded protein: CASSLAGGTNTGELFF.

V gene TRBV9 combines with J gene TRBJ2-2; 7 positions agree with TRBD1. Germline assignment: CDR1 SGDLS and CDR2 YYNGEE. The V gene end was trimmed by 4 bases and the J gene end by 1 base; junction bases not matched to a gene: 13. CDR3 length equals 18 residues. The CDR3 loop is CASSQIPTGTVNTGELFF. The CDR3 region has the DNA TGTGCCAGCAGCCAGATCCCCACCGGGACAGTGAACACCGGGGAGCTGTTTTTT.

The chain combines TRBV30 with TRBJ1-6, with 7 bases fitting TRBD1. The germline CDR1 and CDR2 sequences are GTSNPN and SVGIG (reference sequence). V dropped 2 bases and J dropped 9; count of bases not matched to a gene: 7. The CDR3 has 14 amino acids. CDR3: CAWSLQTGTSPLHF. CDR3 DNA sequence: TGTGCCTGGAGTCTACAGACAGGGACTTCACCCCTCCACTTT.

This clonotype appeared a few times. V and J are TRBV20-1 and TRBJ2-2, with D possibly TRBD1 on 6 matching bases. Trimming stripped 3 bases from V and 3 bases from J, with 14 bases between. Germline V gene data show CDR1 as DFQATT and CDR2 as SNEGSKA (reference sequence). This CDR3 has 15 residues. CDR3 bases: TGCAGTGCTAGGATGACAGGTCAAGACACCGGGGAGCTGTTTTTT. This codes for CSARMTGQDTGELFF.

The gene calls are TRBV7-6 and TRBJ1-6, with D hard to call. The V and J ends lost 8 bases and 6 bases respectively, with 14 bases between them. The CDR3 contains 14 residues. Germline CDR1 reads SGHVS; CDR2 reads FNYEAQ. CDR3 nucleotide sequence: TGTGCCAGCGGCCGTTCGGGTGCTAATTCACCCCTCCACTTT. It encodes CASGRSGANSPLHF.

The chain employs TRBV12-5 and TRBJ2-3; no definite D call. CDR1 LGHNT and CDR2 FRNRAP come from the germline V gene. The V gene lost 0 bases and the J gene lost 1 base, with 2 bases spanning the gap. The CDR3 runs 13 residues. CDR3 in DNA: TGTGCTAGTGGTTTGGTACGCACAGATACGCAGTATTTT. This translates into CASGLVRTDTQYF.

J is TRBJ1-4 and V is TRBV6-1, with TRBD1 identical over 8 bases. V trimming: 7 bases; J trimming: 9 bases; junction bases outside the gene matches: 10. Germline assignment: CDR1 MNHNS and CDR2 SASEGT. The CDR3 is made up of 14 amino acids. In DNA, the CDR3 is TGTGCCAGCAACTCGACAGGGGTGGTACAAAAACTGTTTTTT. Amino acids: CASNSTGVVQKLFF.

This rearrangement joins TRBV12-3 or TRBV12-4 to TRBJ2-7, with 13 nucleotides matching TRBD2. V lost 5 bases and J lost 6; bases outside the gene matches: 4. The CDR3 has 14 residues. The CDR3 nucleotides are TGTGCCAGCAGTACGACTAGCGGGAGGCTCGAGCAGTACTTC. Encoded protein: CASSTTSGRLEQYF.

This clonotype was seen more than once but under ten times. The V and J genes are TRBV6-2 or TRBV6-3 and TRBJ1-2, with D possibly matching TRBD1 (6 bases). The CDR3 contains 14 residues. Trimming removed 6 bases at V and 0 bases at J, with 11 bases between. Looked up from germline, CDR1 is MNHEY and CDR2 is SVGEGT. As DNA, the CDR3 is TGTGCCAGCAGGACCGGGACACCTAACTATGGCTACACCTTC. Encoded protein: CASRTGTPNYGYTF.

This chain links TRBV5-8 with TRBJ2-7; D call uncertain. Trimming pared 4 bases from V and 0 bases from J, leaving 14 bases between. Germline loops: CDR1 SGHTS, CDR2 YDEGEE. The CDR3 consists of 15 residues. The CDR3 DNA sequence: TGTGCCAGCAGCCTTTTCGGGCGGAGCTCCTACGAGCAGTACTTC. This sequence encodes CASSLFGRSSYEQYF. The full variable domain, in which reference TRBV5-8 and TRBJ2-7 provide the parts outside the CDR3, is EAGVTQSPTHLIKTRGQQATLRCSPISGHTSVYWYQQALGLGLQFLLWYDEGEERNRGNFPPRFSGRQFPNYSSELNVNALELEDSALYLCASSLFGRSSYEQYFGPGTRLTVT.

By share of the sample, this clonotype is medium-sized. The gene calls are TRBV7-2 and TRBJ1-5, with a possible D match to TRBD1 (5 bases). The V end was cut by 0 bases, the J end by 4 bases, with 10 bases between. This CDR3 comprises 15 residues. Per germline, CDR1 SGHTA and CDR2 FQGNSA. CDR3 region: CASSLAGTVNQPQHF. As DNA, the CDR3 is TGTGCCAGCAGCTTAGCGGGGACGGTAAATCAGCCCCAGCATTTT.

The chain carries TRBV7-2 and TRBJ1-6; no reliable D call. The germline V gene encodes CDR1 SGHTA and CDR2 FQGNSA. There are 13 residues in the CDR3. V lost 3 bases to trimming and J lost 4 bases, with 4 bases between them. In DNA form, the CDR3 reads TGTGCCAGCAGCTTGGGGTATAATTCACCCCTCCACTTT. Translated, it gives CASSLGYNSPLHF.

This rearrangement joins TRBV7-8 to TRBJ2-3; a possible D gene is TRBD2 (5 bases). In germline, CDR1 is SGHVS, CDR2 FQNEAQ. Trimming left V 0 bases short and J 1 base short, with 8 bases between. CDR3 size: 15 residues. In DNA, the CDR3 is TGTGCCAGCAGCTTAGCGCGGGTGCGCACAGATACGCAGTATTTT. This sequence encodes CASSLARVRTDTQYF. The complete variable domain, with remaining parts taken from reference TRBV7-8 and TRBJ2-3, reads GAGVSQSPRYKVAKRGQDVALRCDPISGHVSLFWYQQALGQGPEFLTYFQNEAQLDKSGLPSDRFFAERPEGSVSTLKIQRTQQEDSAVYLCASSLARVRTDTQYFGPGTRLTVL.

The chain combines TRBV7-2 with TRBJ1-5; D is perhaps TRBD1 (5 bases). This CDR3 has 16 residues. Trimming stripped 5 bases from V and 6 bases from J, with 20 bases between. The germline V gene encodes CDR1 SGHTA and CDR2 FQGNSA. The CDR3 loop reads CASSPTTVPGGQPQHF. CDR3 sequence (DNA): TGTGCCAGCAGCCCAACGACAGTACCGGGGGGTCAGCCCCAGCATTTT.

The chain links TRBV7-8 to TRBJ1-1; D remains unclear. CDR1 and CDR2 (germline): SGHVS, FQNEAQ. The CDR3 is 13 amino acids. With 5 bases removed from V and 5 bases from J, the gap between germline ends came to 12 bases. The CDR3 nucleotides read TGTGCCAGCAGCCCAGTCATGTGGACTGAAGCTTTCTTT. This codes for CASSPVMWTEAFF. Full variable domain (rest looked up from reference TRBV7-8 and TRBJ1-1): GAGVSQSPRYKVAKRGQDVALRCDPISGHVSLFWYQQALGQGPEFLTYFQNEAQLDKSGLPSDRFFAERPEGSVSTLKIQRTQQEDSAVYLCASSPVMWTEAFFGQGTRLTVV.

V gene TRBV4-2 combines with J gene TRBJ1-5, with D hard to call. The CDR3 spans 16 residues. Germline loops: CDR1 LGHNA, CDR2 YNFKEQ. Trimming removed 0 bases from V and 0 bases from J, with 9 bases in between. The CDR3 reads CASSQDVEYSNQPQHF. As DNA, the CDR3 is TGTGCCAGCAGCCAAGACGTGGAATATAGCAATCAGCCCCAGCATTTT.

J is TRBJ1-1 and V is TRBV7-3; D is perhaps TRBD1 (5 bases). V lost 4 bases and J 5 bases, leaving 11 bases between the germline ends. Germline CDR1 reads SGHTA; CDR2 reads FQGTGA. The CDR3 contains 13 residues. CDR3 sequence reads: CASSSRGGTEAFF. The CDR3 coding sequence is TGTGCCAGCAGCTCCCGGGGGGGAACTGAAGCTTTCTTT.